Listed here are 25 T cell receptor beta chains from one sample, sequenced in a study of T cell changes during pregnancy in multiple sclerosis. Measured with immunoSEQ multiplex PCR; TCRdb has only the in-frame clones, and not every one. The sample has approximately 40,000 clones, roughly 92% seen once. The sample in question was CD4+ T cells from peripheral blood mononuclear cells, obtained before pregnancy. The receptor set was obtained from a female donor with multiple sclerosis, enrolled in a pregnancy study.

The chain carries TRBV28 and TRBJ2-1; 10 nucleotides align to TRBD2. V was clipped by 5 bases and J by 7 bases; unmatched bases: 8. The CDR3 has 15 residues. Looked up from germline, CDR1 is MDHEN and CDR2 is SYDVKM. CDR3 loop: CASSKSGRAGNEQFF. The CDR3 region has the DNA TGTGCCAGCAGTAAAAGCGGGAGGGCCGGGAATGAGCAGTTCTTC.

The gene calls are TRBV7-2 and TRBJ1-1; 8 bases are a match to TRBD1. The CDR3 covers 14 residues. Unmatched junction bases numbered 4, after V lost 3 bases and J lost 4 bases. Germline lookup yields CDR1 SGHTA and CDR2 FQGNSA. DNA of the CDR3: TGTGCCAGCAGCTTCCAGGGGGCGGCCACTGAAGCTTTCTTT. Residues: CASSFQGAATEAFF.

The rearrangement uses TRBV7-9 and TRBJ2-5, with TRBD2 matching 8 bases. This CDR3 has 13 residues. Germline CDR1 SEHNR, CDR2 FQNEAQ (reference sequence). Germline trimming cut 4 bases from V and 5 bases from J; bases unmatched to any gene: 3. CDR3: CASSSGGPETQYF. As DNA, the CDR3 is TGTGCCAGCAGCTCGGGGGGGCCGGAGACCCAGTACTTC. Full variable domain (remainder filled in from reference TRBV7-9 and TRBJ2-5): DTGVSQNPRHKITKRGQNVTFRCDPISEHNRLYWYRQTLGQGPEFLTYFQNEAQLEKSRLLSDRFSAERPKGSFSTLEIQRTEQGDSAMYLCASSSGGPETQYFGPGTRLLVL.

The V and J genes are TRBV28 and TRBJ1-5, with 8 bases fitting TRBD1. After removal of 8 bases from V and 4 bases from J, the junction contained 1 base not matched to a gene. This CDR3 comprises 12 residues. Germline V CDR1 and CDR2: MDHEN, SYDVKM. This CDR3 reads CASGQGNQPQHF. CDR3 coding DNA: TGTGCCAGCGGACAGGGTAATCAGCCCCAGCATTTT.

The chain uses TRBV6-4 and TRBJ2-3, with TRBD1 as a possible D gene (7 bases). Germline V gene lookup returns CDR1 MRHNA and CDR2 SNTAGT. This CDR3 comprises 15 residues. Deletions cut 5 bases from V and 2 bases from J, with 14 bases between. In nucleotides, the CDR3 is TGTGCCAGCAGTCCGGAGGGACAGTACACAGATACGCAGTATTTT. Protein: CASSPEGQYTDTQYF.

This chain connects TRBV5-1 to TRBJ2-3, with 7 bases lining up with TRBD1. CDR3 length equals 14 residues. Germline V gene lookup returns CDR1 SGHRS and CDR2 YFSETQ. The trim removed 3 bases at V and 1 base at J, leaving 2 bases unmatched. CDR3 residues: CASSYGTGTDTQYF. For the CDR3, the DNA is TGCGCCAGCAGCTACGGGACAGGCACAGATACGCAGTATTTT.

The chain is built from TRBV11-1 and TRBJ2-5; maybe TRBD2 (6 bases). Germline lookup yields CDR1 SGHAT and CDR2 FQDESV (reference sequence). The V end was cut by 1 base, the J end by 5 bases, with 11 bases between. The CDR3 contains 14 residues. The CDR3 DNA reads as TGTGCCAGCAGCTTAGTTGCTAGCGTGGAGACCCAGTACTTC. Translation: CASSLVASVETQYF.

This clone was observed a single time. J is TRBJ2-7 and V is TRBV6-1; unclear D gene. The CDR3 sequence is 13 residues long. Germline V lookup: CDR1 MNHNS, CDR2 SASEGT. V was pared by 4 bases and J by 1 base, with 8 bases between. The CDR3 region is CASSVEQSYEQYF. The CDR3 DNA is TGTGCCAGCAGTGTCGAACAGTCCTACGAGCAGTACTTC.

V usage is TRBV6-6 and J usage is TRBJ2-1, with D perhaps TRBD1 (7 bases). Between the trimmed V and J ends, which lost 2 bases and 6 bases, there was a span of 14 bases. Germline V gives CDR1 MNHNY, CDR2 SVGAGI (reference sequence). The CDR3 has 15 residues. The CDR3 DNA sequence: TGTGCCAGCAGTTACACAGGTCAGGGGGGCAATGAGCAGTTCTTC. Translated: CASSYTGQGGNEQFF.

The chain carries TRBV21-1 and TRBJ2-1; the D call TRBD2 from the table was never checked on the DNA. TRBV21-1 is listed as a pseudogene. The CDR3 is 15 residues long. DNA for the CDR3: TGTGCCAGCAGCAAATGCTGCGGGAGTGAGGATGAGCAGTTCTTC. This translates into CASSKCCGSEDEQFF.

This chain uses TRBV7-8 with TRBJ2-3; weak D call: TRBD2 (5 bases). V lost 1 base to trimming and J lost 4 bases, with 12 bases between them. The germline V gene has CDR1 SGHVS and CDR2 FQNEAQ. This CDR3 is 15 amino acids long. The CDR3 loop reads CASSLVTRRSDTQYF. Written as DNA, the CDR3 is TGTGCCAGCAGCTTAGTAACTAGAAGGTCAGATACGCAGTATTTT.

V gene TRBV7-2 combines with J gene TRBJ2-1; 8 bases agree with TRBD1. Germline lookup yields CDR1 SGHTA and CDR2 FQGNSA. V lost 4 bases, J lost 4 bases, and 6 bases stayed unmatched. The CDR3 loop spans 15 amino acids. The CDR3 DNA follows: TGTGCCAGCAGCTCCCATGGACAGGGATACAATGAGCAGTTCTTC. Translation: CASSSHGQGYNEQFF.

The chain recombines TRBV11-1 with TRBJ2-5; 9 nucleotides agree with TRBD1. Per germline, CDR1 SGHAT and CDR2 FQDESV (reference sequence). The CDR3 consists of 15 residues. V was pared by 4 bases and J by 3 bases, with 6 bases of the junction left unmatched. The CDR3: CASSSRTGEKETQYF. In DNA form, the CDR3 reads TGTGCCAGCAGCTCACGGACAGGGGAGAAAGAGACCCAGTACTTC.

The J gene is TRBJ2-3, the V gene TRBV7-9; 10 bases align to TRBD2. Looked up from germline, CDR1 is SEHNR and CDR2 is FQNEAQ (reference sequence). CDR3 length: 15 amino acids. V was clipped by 0 bases and J by 8 bases; unmatched bases: 5. The CDR3 is CASSLASSGRGTQYF. CDR3 nucleotides: TGTGCCAGCAGCTTAGCGTCTAGCGGGAGAGGTACGCAGTATTTT.

The chain employs TRBV10-3 and TRBJ2-7; possible D gene TRBD1, 6 bases. Trimming removed 3 bases at V and 2 bases at J, with 11 bases between. From germline, CDR1 is ENHRY and CDR2 SYGVKD. This CDR3 comprises 14 residues. CDR3 protein: CAISDSGTPYEQYF. In DNA form, the CDR3 reads TGTGCCATCAGTGATTCCGGGACACCCTACGAGCAGTACTTC.

This rearrangement joins TRBV28 to TRBJ1-1; 8 bases match TRBD1. With 7 bases clipped from V and 10 bases from J, the junction kept 14 bases outside the gene matches. Looked up from germline, CDR1 is MDHEN and CDR2 is SYDVKM. The CDR3 length is 14 residues. The CDR3 region is CASTSTGVKLGAFF. The CDR3 DNA reads TGTGCCAGCACCTCGACAGGGGTAAAACTCGGAGCTTTCTTT.

This sequence joins TRBV28 and TRBJ2-2; TRBD1 is a possible D gene (7 bases). This CDR3 comprises 16 residues. V gave up 5 bases and J gave up 1 base, with 14 bases separating them. CDR1 MDHEN and CDR2 SYDVKM come from the germline V gene. CDR3 bases: TGTGCCAGCAGTCCGCGACAGGGACTGAACACCGGGGAGCTGTTTTTT. Residues: CASSPRQGLNTGELFF.

The chain couples TRBV4-2 to TRBJ2-7, with D possibly being TRBD2 (6 bases). The germline V gene encodes CDR1 LGHNA and CDR2 YNFKEQ. This CDR3 contains 14 residues. Trimming took 4 bases from V and 2 from J, leaving 12 bases between them. DNA of the CDR3: TGTGCCAGCAGCCCCTCGGGGGAGACCTACGAGCAGTACTTC. The encoded protein is CASSPSGETYEQYF.

J is TRBJ2-1 and V is TRBV11-1; 10 bases are a match to TRBD2. Looked up from germline, CDR1 is SGHAT and CDR2 is FQDESV (reference sequence). The CDR3 contains 14 residues. The J segment lost 9 bases and the V segment lost 5 bases, leaving 7 bases of the junction unmatched. CDR3 DNA: TGTGCCAGCAGCCCGGGACTAGCGCGCGGTGAGCAGTTCTTC. Amino acid sequence: CASSPGLARGEQFF.

This chain connects TRBV10-3 to TRBJ1-2; 7 bases map to TRBD1. The CDR3 is 16 amino acids. CDR1 ENHRY and CDR2 SYGVKD come from the germline V gene. V shed 4 bases, J shed 6 bases, and the junction held 14 bases outside the gene matches. CDR3: CAISGSLTGKRNGYTF. The DNA for the CDR3 is TGTGCCATCAGTGGCTCTTTGACAGGGAAAAGGAATGGCTACACCTTC.

The V gene is TRBV7-2, the J gene TRBJ2-5, with D possibly being TRBD2 (5 bases). The length of the CDR3 is 15 residues. Trimming took 3 bases from V and 5 from J, leaving 16 bases between them. Germline values: CDR1 SGHTA, CDR2 FQGNSA. The CDR3 sequence is CASSFTGRRLETQYF. Here the CDR3 DNA reads TGTGCCAGCAGCTTTACGGGAAGGAGGTTGGAGACCCAGTACTTC.

This chain joins TRBV4-3 and TRBJ1-1, with D perhaps matching TRBD1 (5 bases). Germline-derived CDR1 and CDR2 are LGHNA and YSLEER. CDR3 length: 14 amino acids. V dropped 1 base and J dropped 4 bases, with 10 bases sitting between them. The CDR3 reads CASSQGRVATEAFF. CDR3 DNA sequence: TGCGCCAGCAGCCAAGGCAGGGTTGCCACTGAAGCTTTCTTT.

The J gene is TRBJ1-2, the V gene TRBV28; 8 positions match TRBD1. V shed 3 bases, J shed 8 bases, and the junction held 8 bases outside the gene matches. The germline V gene encodes CDR1 MDHEN and CDR2 SYDVKM. The length of the CDR3 is 14 residues. The chain's CDR3 is CASSFLGRGRGYTF. Written as DNA, the CDR3 is TGTGCCAGCAGTTTTCTCGGCAGGGGGCGCGGCTACACCTTC.

The chain combines TRBV7-6 with TRBJ2-1, with TRBD2 matching over 12 bases. The CDR3 contains 18 residues. The J segment lost 6 bases and the V segment lost 5 bases, leaving 14 bases of the junction unmatched. Germline values: CDR1 SGHVS, CDR2 FNYEAQ. CDR3 region: CASSPGTSGLRGPNEQFF. CDR3 DNA sequence: TGTGCCAGCAGCCCCGGGACTAGCGGGCTCCGAGGTCCCAATGAGCAGTTCTTC.

This chain links TRBV4-2 with TRBJ2-7; 8 bases align to TRBD1. Germline CDR1 LGHNA, CDR2 YNFKEQ. The CDR3 consists of 16 residues. Trimming cost V 4 bases and J 4 bases; bases outside gene matches: 12. The CDR3 nucleotides read TGTGCCAGCAGCCCGACGACCGGGACAGGATTATACGAGCAGTACTTC. It codes for CASSPTTGTGLYEQYF.